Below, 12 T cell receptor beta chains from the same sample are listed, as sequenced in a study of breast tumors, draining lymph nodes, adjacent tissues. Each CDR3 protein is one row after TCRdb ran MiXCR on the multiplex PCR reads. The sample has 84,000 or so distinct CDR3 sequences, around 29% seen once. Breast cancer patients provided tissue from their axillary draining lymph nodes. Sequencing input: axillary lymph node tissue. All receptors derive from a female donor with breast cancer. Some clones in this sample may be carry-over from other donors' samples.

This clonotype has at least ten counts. The CDR3 nucleotides are TGCGCCAGCGCGTATAGGGGCCAAGGGACTAGCGGGAAGAATGAGCAGTTCTTC. This codes for CASAYRGQGTSGKNEQFF. The chain combines TRBV5-1 with TRBJ2-1, with 13 bases that match TRBD2. The germline V gene has CDR1 SGHRS and CDR2 YFSETQ. CDR3 length: 18 residues. V shed 7 bases, J shed 7 bases, and the junction held 17 bases outside the gene matches. Full variable domain (outside the CDR3, taken from reference TRBV5-1 and TRBJ2-1): KAGVTQTPRYLIKTRGQQVTLSCSPISGHRSVSWYQQTPGQGLQFLFEYFSETQRNKGNFPGRFSGRQFSNSRSEMNVSTLELGDSALYLCASAYRGQGTSGKNEQFFGPGTRLTVL.

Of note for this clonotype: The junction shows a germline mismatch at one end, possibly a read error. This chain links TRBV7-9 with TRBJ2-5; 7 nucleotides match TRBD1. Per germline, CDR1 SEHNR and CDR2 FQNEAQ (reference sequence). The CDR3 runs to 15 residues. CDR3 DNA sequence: TGTGCCGGCAGCCCGGGACAGTTCTTGGGAGAGACCCAGCACTTC. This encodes CAGSPGQFLGETQHF.

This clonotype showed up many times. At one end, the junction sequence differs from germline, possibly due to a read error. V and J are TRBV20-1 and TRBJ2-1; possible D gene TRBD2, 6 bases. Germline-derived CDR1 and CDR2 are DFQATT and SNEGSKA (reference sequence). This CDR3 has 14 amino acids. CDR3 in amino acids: CSAARGSSYNEQFF. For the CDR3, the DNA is TGCAGTGCTGCCCGGGGGAGCTCCTACAATGAACAGTTCTTC.

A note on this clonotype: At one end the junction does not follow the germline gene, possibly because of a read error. This CDR3 reads CASSTPGYSDQPQHF. CDR3 in DNA: TGTGCCAGCAGTACCCCGGGGTATAGCGATCAGCCCCAGCATTTT. The chain carries TRBV12-3 or TRBV12-4 and TRBJ1-5; D unclear. The CDR3 is 15 amino acids.

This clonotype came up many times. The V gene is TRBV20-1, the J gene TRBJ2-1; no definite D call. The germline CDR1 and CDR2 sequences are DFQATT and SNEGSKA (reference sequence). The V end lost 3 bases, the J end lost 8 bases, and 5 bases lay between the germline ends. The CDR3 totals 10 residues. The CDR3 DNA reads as TGCAGTGCTAGTATATATGAGCAGTTCTTC. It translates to CSASIYEQFF.

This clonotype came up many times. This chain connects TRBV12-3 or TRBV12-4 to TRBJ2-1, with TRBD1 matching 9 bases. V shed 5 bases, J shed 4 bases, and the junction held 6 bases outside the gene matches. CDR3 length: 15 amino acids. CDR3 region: CASSNTGTGYNEQFF. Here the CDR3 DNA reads TGTGCCAGCAGTAACACCGGGACAGGGTACAATGAGCAGTTCTTC.

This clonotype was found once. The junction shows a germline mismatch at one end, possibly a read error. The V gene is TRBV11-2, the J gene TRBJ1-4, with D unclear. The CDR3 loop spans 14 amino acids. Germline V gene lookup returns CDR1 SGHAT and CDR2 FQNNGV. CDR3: CASSFGEPSKKLVF. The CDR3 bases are TGTGCCAGCAGCTTTGGGGAGCCCTCTAAAAAACTGGTTTTT.

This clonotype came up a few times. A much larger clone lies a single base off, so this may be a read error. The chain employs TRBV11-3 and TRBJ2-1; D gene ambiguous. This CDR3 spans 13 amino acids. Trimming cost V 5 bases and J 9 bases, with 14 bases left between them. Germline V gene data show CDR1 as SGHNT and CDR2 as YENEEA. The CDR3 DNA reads TGTGCCAGCAGCCTCTCTCCTCTCGCTGAGCAGTTCTTC. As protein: CASSLSPLAEQFF.

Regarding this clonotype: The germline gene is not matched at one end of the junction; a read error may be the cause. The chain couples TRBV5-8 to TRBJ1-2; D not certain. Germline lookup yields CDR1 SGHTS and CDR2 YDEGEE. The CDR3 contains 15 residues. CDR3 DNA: TGTGCCAGCAGCCCGCAGGCGGGAAACGACTATGGCTGCACCTTC. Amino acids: CASSPQAGNDYGCTF.

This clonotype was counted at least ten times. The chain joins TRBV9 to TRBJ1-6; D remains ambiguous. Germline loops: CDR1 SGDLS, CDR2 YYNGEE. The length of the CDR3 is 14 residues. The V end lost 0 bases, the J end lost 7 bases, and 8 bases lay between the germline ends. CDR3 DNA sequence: TGTGCCAGCAGCGTAGGGCAAGACAATTCACCCCTCCACTTT. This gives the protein CASSVGQDNSPLHF.

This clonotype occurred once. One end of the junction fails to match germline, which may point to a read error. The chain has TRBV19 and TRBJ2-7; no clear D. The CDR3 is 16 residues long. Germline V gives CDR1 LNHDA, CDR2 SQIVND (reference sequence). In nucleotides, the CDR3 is TGTGCCAGTAGTTATCACTCCCCGTTCCGGTCCAACGAGCGGTACTTC. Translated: CASSYHSPFRSNERYF.

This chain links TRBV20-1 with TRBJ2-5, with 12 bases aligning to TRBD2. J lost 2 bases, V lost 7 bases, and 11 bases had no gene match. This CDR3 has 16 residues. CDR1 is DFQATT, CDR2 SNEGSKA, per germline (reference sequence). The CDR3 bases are TGCAGTGTTGAACCGGGACTAGCGGGTATTCAAGAGACCCAGTACTTC. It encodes CSVEPGLAGIQETQYF.